Listed below are T cell receptor beta chains from one sample, sequenced in a study of CD8 T cells in Susac syndrome. TCRdb used MiXCR to reprocess the immunoSEQ multiplex PCR reads, holding one entry per CDR3 protein. Of about 140,000 distinct CDR3 sequences listed, 85% to 95% are singletons. The material sequenced was CD4+ T cells from PBMCs. All receptors come from a human donor with Susac syndrome. Each CDR3 is given with its conserved first and last residue. The D gene is left open where the match is weak. Clone size appears in some rows only: once, few, many, or a class for an expanded clone.

V	D	J	size	CDR3	DNA
TRBV3-1	NA	TRBJ2-7	NA	CASSQVWDGDEQYF	TGTGCCAGCAGCCAAGTATGGGACGGCGACGAGCAGTACTTC
TRBV18	TRBD2	TRBJ2-1	NA	CASSPMGLGTTNEQFF	TGTGCCAGCTCACCTATGGGACTAGGGACTACCAATGAGCAGTTCTTC
TRBV30	NA	TRBJ1-1	NA	CAWSVGTNTEAFF	TGTGCCTGGAGTGTCGGGACAAACACTGAAGCTTTCTTT
TRBV7-2	TRBD1	TRBJ1-2	once	CASSASGGTYGYTF	TGTGCCAGCAGCGCTTCAGGGGGCACCTATGGCTACACCTTC
TRBV7-9	TRBD2	TRBJ2-3	once	CASSTSLGGGGADTQYF	TGTGCCAGCAGCACAAGCCTCGGCGGGGGGGGAGCAGATACGCAGTATTTT
TRBV6-2/TRBV6-3	NA	TRBJ2-1	NA	CASSYLGPSLVNEQFF	TGTGCCAGCAGTTACCTTGGGCCTTCACTGGTCAATGAGCAGTTCTTC
TRBV20-1	NA	TRBJ1-4	NA	CSAREAQREKLFF	TGCAGTGCTAGAGAAGCCCAGAGGGAAAAACTGTTTTTT
TRBV9	NA	TRBJ2-5	NA	CASSAHSGPQETQYF	TGTGCCAGCAGCGCCCATTCGGGACCTCAAGAGACCCAGTACTTC
TRBV11-2	NA	TRBJ2-3	NA	CASSLIGGTTDTQYF	TGTGCCAGCAGCTTAATTGGGGGGACCACAGATACGCAGTATTTT
TRBV12-3/TRBV12-4	NA	TRBJ1-1	NA	CASSFLGGTEAFF	TGTGCCAGCAGTTTCTTGGGGGGCACTGAAGCTTTCTTT
TRBV7-9	NA	TRBJ2-5	NA	CALKLIQAGYQETQYF	TGTGCCCTGAAACTGATACAGGCAGGGTACCAAGAGACCCAGTACTTC
TRBV2	NA	TRBJ2-7	NA	CASGGDLHF	TGTGCCAGCGGAGGGGACCTTCACTTC
TRBV30	NA	TRBJ1-1	NA	CAWVPTYTAGYGEAFF	TGTGCCTGGGTCCCCACGTATACAGCGGGCTACGGGGAAGCTTTCTTT
TRBV9	NA	TRBJ1-2	NA	CASSANSNYGYTF	TGTGCCAGCAGCGCCAACTCTAACTATGGCTACACCTTC
TRBV7-9	NA	TRBJ1-5	NA	CASSRGLDQPQHF	TGTGCCAGCAGCAGGGGATTAGATCAGCCCCAGCATTTT
TRBV4-2	NA	TRBJ1-4	NA	CASALDSRNEKLFF	TGTGCCAGCGCCCTGGACAGCCGCAATGAAAAACTGTTTTTT
TRBV28	NA	TRBJ1-3	NA	CASKTTELSGNTIYF	TGTGCCAGCAAGACGACAGAACTCTCTGGAAACACCATATATTTT
TRBV5-6	NA	TRBJ2-1	NA	CASSSAGTTTEQFF	TGTGCCAGCAGCTCGGCCGGGACAACGACTGAGCAGTTCTTC
TRBV7-2	NA	TRBJ2-7	once	CASRPDRTSYEQYF	TGTGCCAGCAGGCCCGACAGGACCTCCTACGAGCAGTACTTC
TRBV12-3/TRBV12-4	NA	TRBJ2-1	NA	CASGDPVNEQFF	TGTGCCAGCGGGGACCCGGTCAATGAGCAGTTCTTC
TRBV15	NA	TRBJ2-5	NA	CATRRSGTVETQYF	TGTGCCACCAGGCGATCGGGCACCGTAGAGACCCAGTACTTC
TRBV9	NA	TRBJ2-2	NA	CASSVHRDTGELFF	TGTGCCAGCAGCGTCCACAGGGACACCGGGGAGCTGTTTTTT
TRBV29-1	TRBD1	TRBJ2-3	NA	CSVRGLATDTQYF	TGCAGCGTCAGGGGGTTAGCCACAGATACGCAGTATTTT
TRBV2	NA	TRBJ1-2	NA	CASSTLGVGYTF	TGTGCCAGCAGCACCCTCGGGGTCGGCTACACCTTC
TRBV20-1	TRBD2	TRBJ2-1	NA	CSAYGTSGRGEQFF	TGCAGTGCATATGGGACTAGCGGGAGGGGTGAGCAGTTCTTC
TRBV12-3/TRBV12-4	NA	TRBJ2-7	NA	CASSLDGVEQYF	TGTGCCAGCAGTTTGGACGGTGTCGAGCAGTACTTC
TRBV13	NA	TRBJ1-2	NA	CASSPRNPYGYTF	TGTGCCAGCAGCCCCCGGAACCCGTATGGCTACACCTTC
TRBV4-1	NA	TRBJ2-7	NA	CASSQPRQGRYEQYF	TGCGCCAGCAGCCAACCCCGGCAGGGTCGGTACGAGCAGTACTTC
TRBV30	NA	TRBJ2-7	NA	CAWSRDLSSYEQYF	TGTGCCTGGAGTCGGGATCTTAGCTCCTACGAGCAGTACTTC
TRBV5-4	TRBD2	TRBJ2-1	NA	CASSQSGRGYNEQFF	TGTGCCAGCAGCCAGAGCGGGAGGGGATACAATGAGCAGTTCTTC
TRBV2	NA	TRBJ2-2	NA	CASSREGRMNTGELFF	TGTGCCAGCAGCCGCGAAGGCAGGATGAACACCGGGGAGCTGTTTTTT
TRBV20-1	NA	TRBJ2-7	NA	CSAAGLNSYEQYF	TGCAGTGCCGCGGGACTCAACTCCTACGAGCAGTACTTC
TRBV29-1	NA	TRBJ1-2	NA	CSVVGHQSAYGYTF	TGCAGCGTTGTTGGGCACCAAAGTGCCTATGGCTACACCTTC
TRBV9	NA	TRBJ2-2	NA	CASSVGAEANTGELFF	TGTGCCAGCAGCGTGGGGGCGGAGGCGAACACCGGGGAGCTGTTTTTT
TRBV5-6	TRBD2	TRBJ2-1	NA	CASSYRLAGYYNEQFF	TGTGCCAGCAGCTACAGACTAGCGGGGTACTACAATGAGCAGTTCTTC
TRBV20-1	TRBD2	TRBJ2-3	NA	CSPSGEGLVHTQYF	TGCAGTCCGTCGGGGGAGGGCCTCGTCCATACGCAGTATTTT
TRBV5-1	TRBD1	TRBJ1-1	once	CASSSTGTGNTEAFF	TGCGCCAGCAGCAGTACCGGGACAGGGAACACTGAAGCTTTCTTT
TRBV23-1	NA	TRBJ2-4	NA	CASSQSQVFKMAKNIQYF	TGCGCCAGCAGTCAATCGCAAGTCTTCAAAATGGCCAAAAACATTCAGTACTTC
TRBV4-3	TRBD2	TRBJ2-1	NA	CASSLKRGDSSYNEQFF	TGCGCCAGCAGCCTCAAGCGGGGTGACAGCTCCTACAATGAGCAGTTCTTC
TRBV9	TRBD1	TRBJ2-2	NA	CASSAGQFTGELFF	TGTGCCAGCAGCGCGGGACAGTTCACCGGGGAGCTGTTTTTT
TRBV9	TRBD1	TRBJ2-7	once	CASSPQGDEQYF	TGTGCCAGCAGCCCGCAGGGGGACGAGCAGTACTTC
TRBV28	NA	TRBJ1-6	once	CASSPGRPGSPLHF	TGTGCCAGCAGCCCGGGACGGCCGGGATCACCCCTCCACTTT
TRBV20-1	NA	TRBJ2-7	once	CSASFPKTAAYEQYF	TGCAGTGCTAGTTTCCCGAAGACAGCAGCCTACGAGCAGTACTTC
TRBV7-9	TRBD2	TRBJ2-1	NA	CASSADSGRGSNEQFF	TGTGCCAGCTCGGCCGATAGCGGGAGAGGGTCCAATGAGCAGTTCTTC
TRBV20-1	NA	TRBJ2-7	NA	CSAVSAGLYEQYF	TGCAGTGCCGTTTCAGCGGGCCTCTACGAGCAGTACTTC